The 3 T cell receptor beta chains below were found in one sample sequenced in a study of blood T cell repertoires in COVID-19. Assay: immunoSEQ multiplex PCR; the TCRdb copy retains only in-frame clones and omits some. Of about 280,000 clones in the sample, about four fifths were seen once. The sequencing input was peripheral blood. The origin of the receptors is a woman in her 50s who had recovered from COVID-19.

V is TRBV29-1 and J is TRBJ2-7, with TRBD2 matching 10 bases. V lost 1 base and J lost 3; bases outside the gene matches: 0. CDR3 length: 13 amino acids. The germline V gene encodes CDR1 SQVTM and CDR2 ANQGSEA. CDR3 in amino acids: CSVEASGSYEQYF. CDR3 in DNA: TGCAGCGTTGAAGCTAGCGGGAGCTACGAGCAGTACTTC.

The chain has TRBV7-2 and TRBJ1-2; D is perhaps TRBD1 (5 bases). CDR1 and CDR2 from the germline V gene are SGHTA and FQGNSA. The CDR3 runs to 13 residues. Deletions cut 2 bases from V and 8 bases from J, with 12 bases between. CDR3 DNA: TGTGCCAGCAGCTTAAGTTTTTCAGGGGGCTACACCTTC. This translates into CASSLSFSGGYTF.

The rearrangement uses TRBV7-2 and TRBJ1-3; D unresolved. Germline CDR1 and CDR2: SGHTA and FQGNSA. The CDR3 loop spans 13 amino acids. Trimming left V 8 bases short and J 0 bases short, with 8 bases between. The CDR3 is CASGLSSGNTIYF. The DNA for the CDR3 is TGTGCCAGCGGGCTCTCCTCTGGAAACACCATATATTTT.